This T cell receptor (beta chain) was profiled in a study of T cells expressing NK-cell markers. Study-wide context: Sorted CD3+CD56+NKG2C+, CD3+CD56+NKG2C- and CD3+CD56-NKG2C+ T cells supplied TCR beta repertoires.

Germline lookup yields CDR1 SGHRS and CDR2 YFSETQ. The CDR3 totals 13 residues. UMIs accompanied the 5'RACE template switching by which TCR beta cDNA was made. TCRdb derives one entry per CDR3 protein from the 5' RACE reads, leaving out DNA. The listing records tens of thousands of distinct CDR3 sequences. Study-wide results and limits: Of the CD8+ T cells in about 6 donors, about 1.0-7.0% belonged to dominant NKG2C+ clonotypes.

As regards this clonotype: Its antigen is still unknown.

Sequencing was done on a sample of blood T cells: a sorted CD56 or NKG2C T cell subset, CD4+ or CD8+ T cells, or bulk PBMC T cells (not recorded which). The rearrangement links TRBV5-1 to TRBJ2-7; TCRdb selects TRBD1, and the lack of DNA leaves this call unchecked. The TCR comes from a woman between 18 and 70 years old in good health. The CDR3 loop is CASSLYRVDEQYF.